A selection of T cell receptor beta chains follows, all from one sample in a study of siplizumab effects on memory and regulatory T cells. Produced via immunoSEQ multiplex PCR; TCRdb's table is partial and in-frame only. This sample has approximately 100,000 clones, with 80% to 95% found just once. Sequencing was carried out using non-Treg CD4+ T cells sorted from blood. The origin of the receptors is a human donor in good health. Both conserved end residues are part of each CDR3. The D gene is left open where the match is weak. Not every row has a clone size; where given, it reads once, few, many or a size class.

j_call clone_size v_call d_call cdr3_nt cdr3_aa
TRBJ1-2 - TRBV28 TRBD1 TGTGCCAGCAGGAGACAGGGGATTGGTGGCTACACCTTC CASRRQGIGGYTF
TRBJ1-2 - TRBV10-3 TRBD1 TGTGCCTTACTACCGGGACAGGGTTCCTATGGCTACACCTTC CALLPGQGSYGYTF
TRBJ1-1 - TRBV21-1 - TGTGCCAGCAGCAAAGAAAGCGGACAGGGTCGCACTGAAGCTTTCTTT CASSKESGQGRTEAFF
TRBJ1-2 - TRBV9 - TGTGCCAGCAGCGTTGGGGTCTTTTATGGCTACACCTTC CASSVGVFYGYTF
TRBJ1-1 - TRBV11-2 - TGTGCCAGCACCGGGCAGACGAACACTGAAGCTTTCTTT CASTGQTNTEAFF
TRBJ1-2 - TRBV30 - TGTGCCTGGAGTCAAACAGGTGCGCCTAACTATGGCTACACCTTC CAWSQTGAPNYGYTF
TRBJ2-2 - TRBV5-1 - TGCGCCAGCAGCCCACTGCTGACGGCCACCGGGGAGCTGTTTTTT CASSPLLTATGELFF
TRBJ1-2 - TRBV9 TRBD1 TGTGCCAGCAGCGGAGGACAGGGGGCGATTGGCTACACCTTC CASSGGQGAIGYTF
TRBJ1-5 - TRBV4-1 - TGCGCCAGCAGCCAAGATACGGGGGTGGGTCAGCCCCAGCATTTT CASSQDTGVGQPQHF
TRBJ2-1 - TRBV28 TRBD1 TGTGCCAGCAGCGGAGAGGGGTGGGGACAGGGGGAGTTTGGGTACAATGAGCAGTTCTTC CASSGEGWGQGEFGYNEQFF
TRBJ2-7 - TRBV11-2 TRBD2 TGTGCCAGCAGCCCCTCACAGCGGGGGAACGAGCAGTACTTC CASSPSQRGNEQYF
TRBJ1-1 - TRBV29-1 - TGCAGCGTTGCCCGACAGGCTTACACTGAAGCTTTCTTT CSVARQAYTEAFF
TRBJ2-7 once TRBV19 - TGTGCCAGTAGTAGCGGAGACTCCTACGAGCAGTACTTC CASSSGDSYEQYF
TRBJ2-2 - TRBV7-2 - TGTGCCAGCAGCTCTTTCACCGGGGAGCTGTTTTTT CASSSFTGELFF
TRBJ1-5 - TRBV5-1 - TGCGCCAGCAGCCCGGGACAAGTCTATAGCAATCAGCCCCAGCATTTT CASSPGQVYSNQPQHF
TRBJ2-1 - TRBV5-1 TRBD2 TGCGCCAGCAGCTCCGGGACTAGCGTCGCTGGGTTGAAGTTCTTC CASSSGTSVAGLKFF
TRBJ2-7 - TRBV27 TRBD2 TGTGCCAGCAGTTTCAGAGCGGGGGGATACGTCTACGAGCAGTACTTC CASSFRAGGYVYEQYF
TRBJ1-1 - TRBV6-6 - TGTGCCAGCAGTCCACAGGGAATGGACACTGAAGCTTTCTTT CASSPQGMDTEAFF
TRBJ2-7 - TRBV7-2 - TGTGCCAGCAGTCCCTCCTACGAGCAGTACTTC CASSPSYEQYF
TRBJ2-1 - TRBV7-3 - TGTGCCAGCAGCCCACCCGGACACTACAATGAGCAGTTCTTC CASSPPGHYNEQFF
TRBJ2-3 - TRBV6-6 - TGTGCCAGCAGTTACAACCTGCCGGTGGATACGCAGTATTTT CASSYNLPVDTQYF
TRBJ1-6 - TRBV6-5 TRBD1 TGTGCCAGTACCGGGACAGGTGATTCACCCCTCCACTTT CASTGTGDSPLHF
TRBJ1-1 - TRBV30 - TGTGCCTGCTCGGGGGAGATGAAGGCTGAAGCTTTCTTT CACSGEMKAEAFF
TRBJ1-3 - TRBV18 - TGTGCCAGCTCATCGACAGTCTCTGGAAACACCATATATTTT CASSSTVSGNTIYF
TRBJ2-7 - TRBV2 TRBD2 TGTGCCAGCAGATCCAGCGGGGGGGCACACTACGAGCAGTACTTC CASRSSGGAHYEQYF
TRBJ2-7 - TRBV10-3 TRBD1 TGTGCCATCAGTGGAGTAGGGACAGAAGCCTACGAGCAGTACTTC CAISGVGTEAYEQYF
TRBJ1-6 - TRBV6-5 - TGTGCCAGCAGTCCAGGGGTATCACCCCTCCACTTT CASSPGVSPLHF
TRBJ2-5 few TRBV11-2 - TGTGCCAGCCAAAAAGGGACGGCCCAAGAGACCCAGTACTTC CASQKGTAQETQYF
TRBJ2-5 - TRBV10-3 - TGTGCCATCAGTGAGTCGACGGCGAGCAGGAGAGAGACCCAGTACTTC CAISESTASRRETQYF
TRBJ1-2 - TRBV7-8 - TGTGCCAGCAGCCACAGGGACGGCTACACCTTC CASSHRDGYTF
TRBJ1-6 - TRBV7-2 TRBD1 TGTGCCAGCAGCCCATCCATTCGGACAGGGGGCAATTCACCCCTCCACTTT CASSPSIRTGGNSPLHF
TRBJ2-6 - TRBV27 - TGTGCCAGCAGTTCTCCTGCCATCTCTGGGGCCAACGTCCTGACTTTC CASSSPAISGANVLTF
TRBJ2-3 - TRBV14 - TGTGCCAGCAGCCAACTACAGAACACAGATACGCAGTATTTT CASSQLQNTDTQYF
TRBJ2-4 - TRBV4-1 - TGCGCCAGCAGCTCCCTCCTAGCCAAAAACATTCAGTACTTC CASSSLLAKNIQYF
TRBJ2-2 - TRBV2 - TGTGCCAGCATCAATCGACTACCGAACGCGAACACCGGGGAGCTGTTTTTT CASINRLPNANTGELFF
TRBJ2-7 few TRBV6-5 - TGTGCCAGCAGTCAAGGTATCTACGAGCAGTACTTC CASSQGIYEQYF